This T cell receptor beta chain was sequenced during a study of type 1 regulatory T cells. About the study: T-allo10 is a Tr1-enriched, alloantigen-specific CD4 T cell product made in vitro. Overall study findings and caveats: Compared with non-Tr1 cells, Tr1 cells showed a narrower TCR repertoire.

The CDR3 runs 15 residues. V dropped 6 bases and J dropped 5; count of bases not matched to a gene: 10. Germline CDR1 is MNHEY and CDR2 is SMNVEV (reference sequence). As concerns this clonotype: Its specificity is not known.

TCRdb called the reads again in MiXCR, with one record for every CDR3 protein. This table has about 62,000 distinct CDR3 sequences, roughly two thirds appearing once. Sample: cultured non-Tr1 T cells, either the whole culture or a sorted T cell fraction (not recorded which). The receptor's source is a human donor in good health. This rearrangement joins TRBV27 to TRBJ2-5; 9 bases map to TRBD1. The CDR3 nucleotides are TGTGCCAGCAGGGGACAGGGTTTTTTGTTGGAGACCCAGTACTTC. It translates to CASRGQGFLLETQYF.